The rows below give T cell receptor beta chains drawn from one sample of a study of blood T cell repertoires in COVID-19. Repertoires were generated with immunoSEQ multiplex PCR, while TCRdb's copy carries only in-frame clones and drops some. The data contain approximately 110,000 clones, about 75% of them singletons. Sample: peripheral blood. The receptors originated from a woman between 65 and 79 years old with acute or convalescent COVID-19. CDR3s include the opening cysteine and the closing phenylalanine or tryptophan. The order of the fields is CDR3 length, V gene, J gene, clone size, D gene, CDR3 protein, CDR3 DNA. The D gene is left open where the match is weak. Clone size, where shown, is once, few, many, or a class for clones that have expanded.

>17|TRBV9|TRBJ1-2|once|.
CASSSASGTLRSYGYTF
TGTGCCAGCAGTAGCGCCTCCGGGACTCTCCGCTCCTATGGCTACACCTTC
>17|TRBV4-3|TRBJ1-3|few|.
CASSQADTQPSGNTIYF
TGCGCCAGCAGCCAAGCCGATACACAGCCCTCTGGAAACACCATATATTTT
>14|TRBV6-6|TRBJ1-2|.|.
CASSYPGVGYGYTF
TGTGCCAGCAGTTACCCAGGGGTAGGGTATGGCTACACCTTC
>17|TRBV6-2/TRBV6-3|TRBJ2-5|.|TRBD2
CASSYSMTSGPQETQYF
TGTGCCAGCAGTTACTCAATGACTAGCGGGCCCCAAGAGACCCAGTACTTC
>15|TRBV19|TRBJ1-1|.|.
CASSIANVGQIEAFF
TGTGCCAGTAGTATAGCTAATGTGGGGCAAATTGAAGCTTTCTTT
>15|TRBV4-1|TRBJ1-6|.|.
CASSQDNRVNSPLHF
TGCGCCAGCAGCCAAGACAACAGGGTAAATTCACCCCTCCACTTT
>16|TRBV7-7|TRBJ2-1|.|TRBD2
CASSPRLAGGPNEQFF
TGTGCCAGCAGCCCGAGACTAGCGGGGGGGCCAAATGAGCAGTTCTTC
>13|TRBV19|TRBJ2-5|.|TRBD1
CASSIDRQGTQYF
TGTGCCAGTAGTATTGATAGACAGGGAACCCAGTACTTC
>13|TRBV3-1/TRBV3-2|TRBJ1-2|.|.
CASSQDRADGYTF
TGTGCCAGCAGCCAAGACAGGGCTGATGGCTACACCTTC
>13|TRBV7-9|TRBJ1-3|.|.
CASSSSGGNTIYF
TGTGCCAGCAGCTCCTCAGGGGGAAACACCATATATTTT
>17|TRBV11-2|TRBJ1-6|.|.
CASSLVGLRGYNSPLHF
TGTGCCAGCAGCTTAGTTGGGCTGCGGGGCTATAATTCACCCCTCCACTTT
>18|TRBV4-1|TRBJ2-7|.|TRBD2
CASSQEDGAAGATYEQYF
TGCGCCAGCAGCCAAGAGGATGGAGCAGCGGGAGCTACCTACGAGCAGTACTTC